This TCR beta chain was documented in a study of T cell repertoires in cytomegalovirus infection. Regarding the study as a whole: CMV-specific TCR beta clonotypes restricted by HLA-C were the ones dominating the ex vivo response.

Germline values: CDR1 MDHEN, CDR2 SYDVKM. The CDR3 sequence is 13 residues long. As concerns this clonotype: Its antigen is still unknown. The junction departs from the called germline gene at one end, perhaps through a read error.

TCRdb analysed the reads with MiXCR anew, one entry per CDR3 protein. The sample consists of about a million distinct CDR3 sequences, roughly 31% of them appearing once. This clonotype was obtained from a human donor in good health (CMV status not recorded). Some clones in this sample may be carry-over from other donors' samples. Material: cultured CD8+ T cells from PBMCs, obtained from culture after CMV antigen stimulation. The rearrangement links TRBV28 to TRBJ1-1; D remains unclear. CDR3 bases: TGTGCCAACAGTTTCGCCCAGAACACTGAAGCTTTCTTT. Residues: CANSFAQNTEAFF.